The 27 T cell receptor beta chains below were found in one sample sequenced in a study of blood T cell repertoires in COVID-19. Sequenced by immunoSEQ multiplex PCR; TCRdb stores in-frame clones only, minus some. The sample records about 140,000 clones, 84% being singletons. Sequencing used peripheral blood. These receptor sequences come from a man aged 30-40 years with COVID-19, enrolled during active disease.

DNA for the CDR3: TGTGCCAGCAGCCGCAGGGACAGGGATCCCCAAGAGACCCAGTACTTC. Translation: CASSRRDRDPQETQYF. The chain carries TRBV5-6 and TRBJ2-5; TRBD1 aligns across 9 bases. Germline V gene lookup returns CDR1 SGHDT and CDR2 YYEEEE. This CDR3 comprises 16 residues. V lost 4 bases to trimming and J lost 1 base; unmatched junction nucleotides: 8.

This clone came up a few times. V is TRBV9 and J is TRBJ2-7, with unresolved D. CDR3 length: 13 residues. V was pared by 4 bases and J by 6 bases, with 14 bases between. Germline values: CDR1 SGDLS, CDR2 YYNGEE. CDR3 amino acids: CASSPPLGREQYF. The CDR3 DNA reads as TGTGCCAGCAGCCCCCCCCTCGGTCGCGAGCAGTACTTC.

This rearrangement joins TRBV7-8 to TRBJ2-7, with TRBD1 matching 8 bases. This CDR3 region has 14 residues. V lost 5 bases, J lost 5 bases, and 8 bases stayed unmatched. The V gene's germline CDR1 is SGHVS and CDR2 FQNEAQ. The CDR3 DNA reads TGTGCCAGCAGCCTAACAGGACAGGGCGACGAGCAGTACTTC. It is translated as CASSLTGQGDEQYF.

The genes are TRBV19 and TRBJ1-3, with D unresolved. The V end was cut by 6 bases, the J end by 2 bases, with 8 bases between. The germline V gene has CDR1 LNHDA and CDR2 SQIVND (reference sequence). This CDR3 comprises 13 residues. The CDR3 sequence is CASSESAGNTIYF. The CDR3 region has the DNA TGTGCCAGTAGCGAGTCGGCTGGAAACACCATATATTTT.

The table lists this clone with a count of one. The V call is TRBV7-3, the J call TRBJ2-2, with no clear D. The V end lost 1 base, the J end lost 7 bases, and 13 bases lay between the germline ends. Per the germline V gene, CDR1 is SGHTA and CDR2 is FQGTGA. The CDR3 has 15 amino acids. Here the CDR3 reads CASSLRRPPDGELFF. The CDR3 DNA follows: TGTGCCAGCAGCTTAAGGCGGCCCCCTGACGGGGAGCTGTTTTTT.

The rearrangement joins TRBV18 to TRBJ2-1, with TRBD2 matching over 15 bases. Germline-derived CDR1 and CDR2 are KGHSH and LQKENI. The V gene end was trimmed by 2 bases and the J gene end by 7 bases; junction bases not matched to a gene: 0. The CDR3 has 15 residues. This CDR3 reads CASSPGTSGRNEQFF. The CDR3 DNA reads as TGTGCCAGCTCACCAGGGACTAGCGGGAGGAATGAGCAGTTCTTC.

The rearrangement joins TRBV5-1 to TRBJ1-1; no definite D call. Germline-derived CDR1 and CDR2 are SGHRS and YFSETQ. V was cut by 3 bases and J by 3 bases, with 9 bases left in between. The CDR3 spans 13 residues. Written as DNA, the CDR3 is TGCGCCAGCAGCTGGTCTTCGGACACTGAAGCTTTCTTT. Translated, it gives CASSWSSDTEAFF.

J is TRBJ1-1 and V is TRBV18; no clear D gene. Germline CDR1 reads KGHSH; CDR2 reads LQKENI. The CDR3 contains 16 residues. Trimming shortened V by 3 bases and J by 1 base, and 15 bases separated the two germline ends. CDR3 nucleotide sequence: TGTGCCAGCTCACCCTCCGGGGTGCTCGGGAACACTGAAGCTTTCTTT. Translating gives CASSPSGVLGNTEAFF.

This rearrangement joins TRBV9 to TRBJ1-1; D is unclear. CDR3 length: 13 residues. V lost 5 bases and J 0 bases, leaving 8 bases between the germline ends. The V gene's germline CDR1 is SGDLS and CDR2 YYNGEE. For the CDR3, the DNA is TGTGCCAGCAGATTAAACATGAACACTGAAGCTTTCTTT. It codes for CASRLNMNTEAFF. Complete variable domain (other parts from reference TRBV9 and TRBJ1-1): DSGVTQTPKHLITATGQRVTLRCSPRSGDLSVYWYQQSLDQGLQFLIQYYNGEERAKGNILERFSAQQFPDLHSELNLSSLELGDSALYFCASRLNMNTEAFFGQGTRLTVV.

The chain couples TRBV7-3 to TRBJ2-1, with D tentatively TRBD2 (6 bases). The germline CDR1 and CDR2 sequences are SGHTA and FQGTGA. The CDR3 is made up of 15 amino acids. Trimming stripped 2 bases from V and 5 bases from J, with 13 bases between. Here the CDR3 DNA reads TGTGCCAGCAGCTTAGCCGGGACTCTCAACAATGAGCAGTTCTTC. Protein sequence: CASSLAGTLNNEQFF.

The V call is TRBV29-1, the J call TRBJ2-1, with a tentative D call TRBD2 (6 bases). From germline, CDR1 is SQVTM and CDR2 ANQGSEA. V dropped 6 bases and J dropped 1 base, with 28 bases sitting between them. This CDR3 is 19 amino acids long. This chain's CDR3 is CSVPHLRDPSGQSYNEQFF. CDR3 nucleotide sequence: TGCAGCGTCCCCCACCTCCGGGATCCCAGCGGGCAATCCTACAATGAGCAGTTCTTC.

The count of this clone is one. The rearrangement links TRBV5-8 to TRBJ2-7; 9 nucleotides align to TRBD2. V gave up 2 bases and J gave up 5 bases; unmatched junction bases: 5. Germline V gives CDR1 SGHTS, CDR2 YDEGEE. The CDR3 spans 14 residues. In DNA form, the CDR3 reads TGTGCCAGCAGCTTAGGCGGGAGGGTAAACGAGCAGTACTTC. It encodes CASSLGGRVNEQYF.

The chain has TRBV5-6 and TRBJ1-2; 8 bases are shared with TRBD1. This CDR3 spans 13 amino acids. The V gene's germline CDR1 is SGHDT and CDR2 YYEEEE. Losses at the gene ends were 4 bases for V and 14 bases for J; bases not matched to a gene: 13. In DNA, the CDR3 is TGTGCCAGCAGCGCAGGACGTAGGGACAGGTCAACCTTC. Its protein is CASSAGRRDRSTF.

The CDR3 reads CASSENREETQYF. The CDR3 coding sequence is TGTGCCAGCAGTGAGAACAGAGAAGAGACCCAGTACTTC. The chain has TRBV6-1 and TRBJ2-5, with D uncertain. The V gene lost 3 bases and the J gene lost 3 bases, with 8 bases spanning the gap. Germline assignment: CDR1 MNHNS and CDR2 SASEGT. This CDR3 contains 13 residues.

The V call is TRBV6-5, the J call TRBJ1-5, with D maybe TRBD1 (6 bases). Germline CDR1 MNHEY, CDR2 SVGAGI. V was clipped by 6 bases and J by 1 base, with 13 bases between them. The CDR3 has 15 amino acids. This CDR3 reads CASRARQDSNQPQHF. CDR3 nucleotide sequence: TGTGCCAGCAGGGCCCGACAGGACAGCAATCAGCCCCAGCATTTT.

The gene calls are TRBV6-5 and TRBJ2-2; D not resolved. Trimming stripped 8 bases from V and 4 bases from J, with 8 bases between. This CDR3 region has 12 residues. Germline V gene data show CDR1 as MNHEY and CDR2 as SVGAGI. This CDR3 reads CASASSTGELFF. The CDR3 DNA sequence: TGTGCCAGCGCCAGTTCCACCGGGGAGCTGTTTTTT.

The rearrangement links TRBV27 to TRBJ1-4; 7 bases fit TRBD1. Trimming cost V 6 bases and J 10 bases; bases outside gene matches: 11. From germline, CDR1 is MNHEY and CDR2 SMNVEV (reference sequence). This CDR3 is 14 amino acids long. The CDR3 DNA reads TGTGCCAGCAGCAGGGGGGCGCTTGGAGGAAAACTGTTTTTT. It is translated as CASSRGALGGKLFF.

The V call is TRBV24-1, the J call TRBJ2-3; the match to TRBD2 covers 8 bases. J was trimmed by 1 base and V by 5 bases; bases with no gene match: 4. The germline V gene encodes CDR1 KGHDR and CDR2 SFDVKD. This CDR3 spans 15 amino acids. CDR3 in amino acids: CATSASGSGTDTQYF. DNA of the CDR3: TGTGCCACCAGTGCCAGCGGGAGCGGCACAGATACGCAGTATTTT.

This clone has just one count. The rearrangement joins TRBV10-3 to TRBJ1-6; TRBD1 aligns across 8 bases. The CDR3 is made up of 14 amino acids. V shed 5 bases, J shed 11 bases, and the junction held 8 bases outside the gene matches. Germline-derived CDR1 and CDR2 are ENHRY and SYGVKD. The CDR3 sequence is CAISSDRVIAPLHF. DNA for the CDR3: TGTGCCATCAGTTCGGACAGGGTGATCGCACCCCTCCACTTT.

CDR3 amino acids: CASSLGGALNEQFF. For the CDR3, the DNA is TGTGCCAGCAGCTTAGGCGGAGCGCTCAATGAGCAGTTCTTC. The chain has TRBV7-2 and TRBJ2-1; no firm D call. The CDR3 has 14 residues. The germline V gene encodes CDR1 SGHTA and CDR2 FQGNSA. V lost 1 base and J 6 bases, leaving 10 bases between the germline ends.

This chain connects TRBV19 to TRBJ1-5; 10 bases map to TRBD1. Germline lookup yields CDR1 LNHDA and CDR2 SQIVND (reference sequence). The CDR3 totals 16 residues. Losses at the gene ends were 7 bases for V and 6 bases for J; bases not matched to a gene: 12. The DNA for the CDR3 is TGTGCCAGTAATAAAGGGACAGGGGTCTCCAGTCAGCCCCAGCATTTT. Translation gives CASNKGTGVSSQPQHF. The full variable domain, in which reference TRBV19 and TRBJ1-5 provide the parts outside the CDR3, is DGGITQSPKYLFRKEGQNVTLSCEQNLNHDAMYWYRQDPGQGLRLIYYSQIVNDFQKGDIAEGYSVSREKKESFPLTVTSAQKNPTAFYLCASNKGTGVSSQPQHFGDGTRLSIL.

The chain carries TRBV9 and TRBJ1-2; D not certain. CDR3 size: 16 residues. V was cut by 4 bases and J by 5 bases, with 21 bases left in between. Germline V lookup: CDR1 SGDLS, CDR2 YYNGEE. This chain's CDR3 is CASSNSAGPPGYGYTF. The CDR3 DNA reads TGTGCCAGCAGCAACTCCGCCGGGCCCCCGGGGTATGGCTACACCTTC.

V is TRBV27 and J is TRBJ1-5; weak D call: TRBD1 (5 bases). CDR3 size: 19 residues. CDR1 MNHEY and CDR2 SMNVEV come from the germline V gene (reference sequence). Deletions cut 3 bases from V and 1 base from J, with 22 bases between. The CDR3 is CASSLAGPSAYSSNQPQHF. CDR3 sequence (DNA): TGTGCCAGCAGTTTGGCGGGACCATCCGCCTACTCGAGCAATCAGCCCCAGCATTTT.

This clone was seen a handful of times. CDR3 nucleotides: TGTGCCAGCAGTGCCACTAGCGGGACCGTAAGTGGAGAGCAGTACTTC. Protein sequence: CASSATSGTVSGEQYF. This chain connects TRBV6-2 or TRBV6-3 to TRBJ2-7, with 10 bases identical to TRBD2. Germline-derived CDR1 and CDR2 are MNHEY and SVGEGT. Trimming took 5 bases from V and 7 from J; bases not matched to a gene: 14. The CDR3 sequence is 16 residues long.

The rearrangement links TRBV11-2 to TRBJ2-3; 7 bases line up with TRBD1. The ends lost 3 bases at V and 3 bases at J; junction bases unmatched: 3. CDR3 size: 14 residues. Germline CDR1 and CDR2: SGHAT and FQNNGV. CDR3 residues: CASSFYRGTDTQYF. The CDR3, as DNA: TGTGCCAGCAGCTTTTACAGGGGAACAGATACGCAGTATTTT.

This rearrangement joins TRBV29-1 to TRBJ1-1, with 7 bases matching TRBD1. V was pared by 7 bases and J by 5 bases, with 7 bases of the junction left unmatched. Germline CDR1 is SQVTM and CDR2 is ANQGSEA. CDR3 size: 12 residues. The CDR3: CSGRQGGTEAFF. The CDR3 region has the DNA TGCAGCGGTCGACAGGGCGGTACTGAAGCTTTCTTT.

V usage is TRBV4-1 and J usage is TRBJ2-3; 8 bases are shared with TRBD2. Germline CDR1 and CDR2: MGHRA and YSYEKL. With 7 bases clipped from V and 4 bases from J, the junction kept 16 bases outside the gene matches. The CDR3 spans 17 residues. The CDR3 DNA is TGCGCCAGCAAGAAAATGGTAAGCCGGGAGGGCCCAGATACGCAGTATTTT. Translating it yields CASKKMVSREGPDTQYF.